Below, 14 T cell receptor beta chains from the same sample are listed, as sequenced in a study of shared clonotypes between healthy human individuals. The assay was immunoSEQ multiplex PCR, and TCRdb's table has in-frame clones only and misses some. In the table there are 850,000 to 1,200,000 clones, under 80% of which are singletons. Sequenced: memory CD4+ T cells sorted from blood. Indicated subset: CD45RA-negative fraction. The receptors were sampled from a man between 18 and 35 years old in good health.

Only a few counts were recorded for this clone. The V and J genes are TRBV9 and TRBJ2-2; the D is unclear. The CDR3 covers 15 residues. The germline gives CDR1 SGDLS, CDR2 YYNGEE. Trimming removed 3 bases from V and 2 bases from J, with 11 bases in between. CDR3 region: CASSETDGNTGELFF. CDR3 DNA: TGTGCCAGCAGCGAAACTGACGGAAACACCGGGGAGCTGTTTTTT.

This chain joins TRBV15 and TRBJ2-1; no reliable D call. Germline CDR1 reads LNHNV; CDR2 reads YYDKDF (reference sequence). V lost 0 bases and J lost 8, with 20 bases in between. This CDR3 comprises 17 residues. CDR3 sequence: CATSRDLVVVDGDEQFF. The CDR3 DNA follows: TGTGCCACCAGCAGAGATCTCGTGGTGGTCGATGGGGATGAGCAGTTCTTC. The full variable domain, completed using reference TRBV15 and TRBJ2-1, is DAMVIQNPRYQVTQFGKPVTLSCSQTLNHNVMYWYQQKSSQAPKLLFHYYDKDFNNEADTPDNFQSRRPNTSFCFLDIRSPGLGDTAMYLCATSRDLVVVDGDEQFFGPGTRLTVL.

This clone showed up just a few times. The V and J genes are TRBV28 and TRBJ2-5; the match to TRBD1 covers 8 bases. The CDR3 spans 15 residues. Germline CDR1 reads MDHEN; CDR2 reads SYDVKM. J gave up 5 bases and V 3 bases, and 8 bases lay outside the gene matches. The CDR3 here is CASSLAGGWWETQYF. DNA for the CDR3: TGTGCCAGCAGTTTGGCAGGGGGCTGGTGGGAGACCCAGTACTTC.

V is TRBV10-2 and J is TRBJ1-6; TRBD1 agrees at 7 bases. The CDR3 extends over 16 amino acids. J lost 8 bases, V lost 0 bases, and 7 bases had no gene match. From germline, CDR1 is WSHSY and CDR2 SAAADI. The CDR3 here is CASSESKGALDSPLHF. DNA for the CDR3: TGCGCCAGCAGTGAGTCGAAGGGGGCCTTGGATTCACCCCTCCACTTT.

This chain joins TRBV6-5 and TRBJ1-1; TRBD1 matches at 9 bases. The CDR3 runs to 14 residues. Trimming at V came to 5 bases and at J to 2 bases, leaving 3 bases not matched to a gene. Germline V gene lookup returns CDR1 MNHEY and CDR2 SVGAGI. The CDR3 region is CASSGGQGNTEAFF. CDR3 DNA sequence: TGTGCCAGCAGTGGGGGACAGGGAAACACTGAAGCTTTCTTT.

V is TRBV5-4 and J is TRBJ2-7; D gene unclear. The germline gives CDR1 SGHNT, CDR2 YYREEE (reference sequence). The CDR3 has 13 residues. Between the trimmed V and J ends, which lost 3 bases and 2 bases, there was a span of 9 bases. CDR3 sequence reads: CASSSQPPYEQYF. CDR3 nucleotides: TGTGCCAGCAGCTCCCAACCCCCCTACGAGCAGTACTTC.

The V and J genes are TRBV2 and TRBJ1-5; perhaps TRBD1 as D (5 bases). The CDR3 length is 13 residues. CDR1 SNHLY and CDR2 FYNNEI come from the germline V gene. The V and J ends lost 6 bases and 0 bases respectively, with 6 bases between them. CDR3 in amino acids: CASSGTSNQPQHF. The CDR3 DNA is TGTGCCAGCAGCGGGACTAGCAATCAGCCCCAGCATTTT.

This clone was counted between two and nine times. The V call is TRBV2, the J call TRBJ1-1; D is undetermined. Per the germline V gene, CDR1 is SNHLY and CDR2 is FYNNEI. The germline V and J ends were trimmed by 5 bases and 1 base, with 8 bases remaining between them. This CDR3 spans 13 amino acids. CDR3 in DNA: TGTGCCAGCAGTACATCCGGGAACACTGAAGCTTTCTTT. This translates into CASSTSGNTEAFF.

With regard to this clone: Other DNA sequences of this sample code for an identical CDR3. The chain combines TRBV2 with TRBJ2-3; D is unresolved. CDR3 length: 13 amino acids. V was trimmed by 1 base and J by 3 bases, leaving 5 bases between them. Germline loops: CDR1 SNHLY, CDR2 FYNNEI. This chain's CDR3 is CASSEVGTDTQYF. DNA of the CDR3: TGTGCCAGCAGTGAAGTGGGGACAGATACGCAGTATTTT. The whole variable domain, filled in from reference TRBV2 and TRBJ2-3, reads EPEVTQTPSHQVTQMGQEVILRCVPISNHLYFYWYRQILGQKVEFLVSFYNNEISEKSEIFDDQFSVERPDGSNFTLKIRSTKLEDSAMYFCASSEVGTDTQYFGPGTRLTVL.

The chain has TRBV30 and TRBJ1-2; D gene ambiguous. CDR3 size: 13 residues. Germline V CDR1 and CDR2: GTSNPN, SVGIG (reference sequence). Between the trimmed V and J ends, which lost 4 bases and 7 bases, there was a span of 16 bases. The CDR3, as DNA: TGTGCCTGGATTCAAACGGATGCTTCTGGCTACACCTTC. The encoded protein is CAWIQTDASGYTF.

V is TRBV4-2 and J is TRBJ2-7; 9 nucleotides align to TRBD2. The V gene's germline CDR1 is LGHNA and CDR2 YNFKEQ. Trimming cost V 0 bases and J 5 bases; bases outside gene matches: 8. The CDR3 runs to 16 residues. CDR3 DNA: TGTGCCAGCAGCCAAGATTCGAAACTAGCGGGTAACGAGCAGTACTTC. Translated, it gives CASSQDSKLAGNEQYF.

The V call is TRBV5-1, the J call TRBJ2-1; perhaps TRBD2 as D (5 bases). This CDR3 spans 15 amino acids. Trimming pared 2 bases from V and 9 bases from J, leaving 18 bases between. Germline V gene lookup returns CDR1 SGHRS and CDR2 YFSETQ. The CDR3: CASSLVSEATSEQFF. The CDR3 nucleotides read TGCGCCAGCAGCTTAGTTTCGGAGGCAACGTCTGAGCAGTTCTTC.

The chain has TRBV6-6 and TRBJ2-7; 7 bases agree with TRBD1. The CDR3 covers 13 residues. The V segment lost 5 bases and the J segment 3 bases; nucleotides outside the gene matches: 4. Looked up from germline, CDR1 is MNHNY and CDR2 is SVGAGI (reference sequence). The DNA of the CDR3 is TGTGCCAGCAGTCAGACAGGGTTCTACGAGCAGTACTTC. This sequence encodes CASSQTGFYEQYF.

In the case of this clone: The sample holds other DNA sequences that translate to the same CDR3. This rearrangement joins TRBV18 to TRBJ2-7; maybe TRBD2 (7 bases). V shed 3 bases and J shed 7 bases, with 13 bases lying between them. Germline lookup yields CDR1 KGHSH and CDR2 LQKENI. The CDR3 runs to 13 residues. DNA for the CDR3: TGTGCCAGCTCACCGGCGGGGGCGAGGGAGCAGTACTTC. Residues: CASSPAGAREQYF.